Listed below are T cell receptor beta chains from one sample, sequenced in a study of T cells in Graves' hyperthyroidism and ophthalmopathy. TCRdb analysed the multiplex PCR reads with MiXCR anew, one entry per CDR3 protein. The top ten clones hold about 45% of a sample with 480,000 or so distinct CDR3 sequences, around 50% of them seen once. Sequencing input: peripheral blood or thyroid tissue (not recorded which). Source of these receptors: an adult woman with Graves' disease, either hyperthyroidism or ophthalmopathy (not recorded which). Both conserved end residues are trimmed from each CDR3.

V	J	CDR3
TRBV10-3	TRBJ1-2	AISESRTPYYGYT
TRBV29-1	TRBJ2-5	GGRGGFTETQY
TRBV20-1	TRBJ2-5	SARVGGRARETQY
TRBV20-1	TRBJ1-2	SARALSGRDKGYT
TRBV7-9	TRBJ2-5	ASSLVDGTETQY
TRBV7-9	TRBJ2-7	ASSPPRTGSYEQY
TRBV5-1	TRBJ1-4	ASSLRQGSNEKLF
TRBV7-9	TRBJ1-1	ASSHRGRTEAF
TRBV29-1	TRBJ1-4	SGRDRANEKLF
TRBV20-1	TRBJ1-4	SARGNLQERGEKLF
TRBV7-3	TRBJ1-5	ASSPIRGNQPQH
TRBV10-2	TRBJ2-7	ASKTSGGSSYEQY
TRBV7-9	TRBJ2-7	ASSLSGPRHEQY
TRBV10-3	TRBJ2-5	AISEQGVLYRETQY
TRBV7-9	TRBJ1-1	ASSRTGGDSTEAF